The 24 T cell receptor beta chains in this list originate from one sample, sequenced in a study of blood T cell repertoires in COVID-19. Repertoires were generated with immunoSEQ multiplex PCR, while TCRdb's copy carries only in-frame clones and drops some. The sample has 250,000 to 350,000 clones; approximately 84% are singletons. The source material was peripheral blood. These receptors came from a human donor with COVID-19, enrolled during active disease. The donor label of this sample is uncertain.

The chain recombines TRBV5-1 with TRBJ2-1; 9 positions match TRBD2. CDR3 length: 16 residues. J lost 8 bases, V lost 0 bases, and 9 bases had no gene match. Looked up from germline, CDR1 is SGHRS and CDR2 is YFSETQ. The CDR3 is CASSLVPSGVNHEQFF. The CDR3 DNA is TGCGCCAGCAGCTTGGTGCCTAGCGGGGTAAACCATGAGCAGTTCTTC. Variable domain in full (rest from reference TRBV5-1 and TRBJ2-1): KAGVTQTPRYLIKTRGQQVTLSCSPISGHRSVSWYQQTPGQGLQFLFEYFSETQRNKGNFPGRFSGRQFSNSRSEMNVSTLELGDSALYLCASSLVPSGVNHEQFFGPGTRLTVL.

This clone was found once. V gene TRBV13 combines with J gene TRBJ1-4; unclear D gene. V lost 3 bases, J lost 8 bases, and 10 bases lay in between. Per the germline V gene, CDR1 is PRHDT and CDR2 is FYEKMQ (reference sequence). CDR3 length equals 13 residues. The CDR3 sequence is CASSFGVREKLFF. CDR3 sequence (DNA): TGTGCCAGCAGCTTCGGGGTTCGCGAAAAACTGTTTTTT. The full variable domain, with the rest looked up from reference TRBV13 and TRBJ1-4, is AAGVIQSPRHLIKEKRETATLKCYPIPRHDTVYWYQQGPGQDPQFLISFYEKMQSDKGSIPDRFSAQQFSDYHSELNMSSLELGDSALYFCASSFGVREKLFFGSGTQLSVL.

The chain carries TRBV5-5 and TRBJ2-2; 12 nucleotides line up with TRBD2. V was pared by 0 bases and J by 6 bases, with 3 bases of the junction left unmatched. CDR1 and CDR2 (germline): SGHKS, YYEKEE (reference sequence). The CDR3 is 16 amino acids. DNA of the CDR3: TGTGCCAGCAGCTTGGGACTAGCGGGAGCTGCCGGGGAGCTGTTTTTT. The encoded protein is CASSLGLAGAAGELFF.

In this sample, this clone turned up once. V is TRBV30 and J is TRBJ1-1; D call uncertain. Trimming removed 0 bases from V and 7 bases from J, with 12 bases in between. The CDR3 has 13 residues. Per the germline V gene, CDR1 is GTSNPN and CDR2 is SVGIG (reference sequence). CDR3 coding DNA: TGTGCCTGGAGTGTTTCTACCTTGGTTGAAGCTTTCTTT. This gives the protein CAWSVSTLVEAFF.

The chain employs TRBV5-6 and TRBJ2-3; 12 bases are shared with TRBD2. Germline V gene data show CDR1 as SGHDT and CDR2 as YYEEEE. The CDR3 length is 16 residues. The V and J ends lost 1 base and 4 bases, in that order; junction bases with no gene match: 4. The CDR3 loop is CASSLLAGGPSDTQYF. In nucleotides, the CDR3 is TGTGCCAGCAGCTTGCTAGCGGGAGGGCCATCAGATACGCAGTATTTT.

V usage is TRBV7-9 and J usage is TRBJ2-2; 8 nucleotides agree with TRBD2. Per germline, CDR1 SEHNR and CDR2 FQNEAQ (reference sequence). V was pared by 5 bases and J by 0 bases, with 5 bases of the junction left unmatched. The CDR3 has 16 residues. DNA of the CDR3: TGTGCCAGCAGCAAGAATAGCGGGGCGAACACCGGGGAGCTGTTTTTT. Its translation is CASSKNSGANTGELFF.

The rearrangement joins TRBV9 to TRBJ1-6; 8 bases align to TRBD1. Germline values: CDR1 SGDLS, CDR2 YYNGEE. The trim removed 1 base at V and 10 bases at J, leaving 4 bases unmatched. The CDR3 totals 14 residues. The CDR3 coding sequence is TGTGCCAGCAGCGTACAGGGGGCAGGGTCACCCCTCCACTTT. It translates to CASSVQGAGSPLHF.

The chain has TRBV14 and TRBJ1-3; no firm D call. Germline lookup yields CDR1 SGHDN and CDR2 FVKESK. Trimming took 0 bases from V and 7 from J, leaving 10 bases between them. This CDR3 has 14 amino acids. CDR3 sequence: CASSQEWSGNTIYF. The CDR3 nucleotides are TGTGCCAGCAGCCAAGAATGGTCGGGGAACACCATATATTTT.

The chain employs TRBV4-1 and TRBJ2-5; TRBD2 agrees at 10 bases. Germline CDR1 and CDR2: MGHRA and YSYEKL. The CDR3 is made up of 15 amino acids. V gave up 3 bases and J gave up 5 bases; unmatched junction bases: 6. The CDR3: CASSQPSGSWETQYF. The CDR3 DNA reads TGCGCCAGCAGCCAGCCTAGCGGGAGCTGGGAGACCCAGTACTTC.

The rearrangement uses TRBV28 and TRBJ1-3; 7 nucleotides align to TRBD1. The junction had 17 bases not matched to a gene; V was cut back by 6 bases and J by 3 bases. The CDR3 covers 18 residues. Germline assignment: CDR1 MDHEN and CDR2 SYDVKM. DNA for the CDR3: TGTGCCAGCAGCGCTCCAGGGGGACGGGGGGGTATTGGAAACACCATATATTTT. It translates to CASSAPGGRGGIGNTIYF.

The chain combines TRBV5-1 with TRBJ1-4; a weak D match, TRBD1 (6 bases). Germline lookup yields CDR1 SGHRS and CDR2 YFSETQ. V was cut by 4 bases and J by 2 bases, with 12 bases left in between. CDR3 length: 15 residues. The CDR3 sequence is CASSPLGATNEKLFF. For the CDR3, the DNA is TGCGCCAGCAGCCCCCTGGGGGCTACTAATGAAAAACTGTTTTTT.

This chain uses TRBV6-2 or TRBV6-3 with TRBJ1-2; D gene ambiguous. The CDR3 is 14 residues long. The V end lost 6 bases, the J end lost 0 bases, and 11 bases lay between the germline ends. Germline V gives CDR1 MNHEY, CDR2 SVGEGT. The CDR3 DNA reads as TGTGCCAGCAGCCAATGGGCCCCTAACTATGGCTACACCTTC. Protein product: CASSQWAPNYGYTF.

This sequence joins TRBV2 and TRBJ2-1; 10 bases match TRBD1. Germline V lookup: CDR1 SNHLY, CDR2 FYNNEI. After removal of 7 bases from V and 5 bases from J, the junction contained 8 bases not matched to a gene. This CDR3 is built from 15 residues. Here the CDR3 reads CASMWDRGEHNEQFF. The CDR3, as DNA: TGTGCCAGCATGTGGGACAGGGGCGAGCACAATGAGCAGTTCTTC.

This chain links TRBV5-1 with TRBJ1-4; D is unresolved. CDR3 size: 15 residues. V was pared by 4 bases and J by 1 base, with 11 bases between. The germline gives CDR1 SGHRS, CDR2 YFSETQ. The CDR3 DNA sequence: TGCGCCAGCAGCGCCTTGACAAGAACTAATGAAAAACTGTTTTTT. It translates to CASSALTRTNEKLFF.

This clone was seen a single time. The chain combines TRBV28 with TRBJ2-7, with 7 bases that match TRBD1. The CDR3 contains 13 residues. J lost 5 bases, V lost 6 bases, and 7 bases had no gene match. CDR1 and CDR2 from the germline V gene are MDHEN and SYDVKM. The CDR3 nucleotides are TGTGCCAGCAGCGCCGGGGACAGCAACGAGCAGTACTTC. Its translation is CASSAGDSNEQYF.

V usage is TRBV6-6 and J usage is TRBJ2-6, with 7 bases lining up with TRBD2. The germline gives CDR1 MNHNY, CDR2 SVGAGI (reference sequence). The CDR3 is made up of 15 amino acids. V shed 4 bases and J 2 bases; nucleotides not matched to a gene: 2. For the CDR3, the DNA is TGTGCCAGCAGTTCGGGGAGGGCTGGGGCCAACGTCCTGACTTTC. It is translated as CASSSGRAGANVLTF.

This sequence joins TRBV13 and TRBJ2-1, with no clear D. The V end was cut by 4 bases, the J end by 5 bases, with 9 bases between. In germline, CDR1 is PRHDT, CDR2 FYEKMQ (reference sequence). The CDR3 covers 13 residues. Written as DNA, the CDR3 is TGTGCCAGCAGCTCCTCTACCCACAATGAGCAGTTCTTC. The encoded protein is CASSSSTHNEQFF.

V usage is TRBV25-1 and J usage is TRBJ1-4, with 10 bases aligning to TRBD1. Germline V CDR1 and CDR2: MGHDK, SYGVNS. V shed 6 bases and J 5 bases; nucleotides not matched to a gene: 3. The CDR3 has 14 residues. The CDR3 loop is CASSRTGGNEKLFF. DNA of the CDR3: TGTGCCAGCAGCCGGACAGGGGGGAATGAAAAACTGTTTTTT.

The rearrangement uses TRBV7-3 and TRBJ2-3; TRBD2 matches at 10 bases. This CDR3 spans 16 amino acids. V dropped 5 bases and J dropped 1; count of bases not matched to a gene: 6. The germline gives CDR1 SGHTA, CDR2 FQGTGA. The CDR3, as DNA: TGTGCCAGCAGCCCCCGGACTAGCGGCGGCACAGATACGCAGTATTTT. It encodes CASSPRTSGGTDTQYF.

The chain uses TRBV19 and TRBJ2-1, with D possibly TRBD2 on 5 matching bases. The germline gives CDR1 LNHDA, CDR2 SQIVND (reference sequence). The germline V and J ends were trimmed by 6 bases and 8 bases, with 17 bases remaining between them. CDR3 length: 14 residues. DNA of the CDR3: TGTGCCAGTAGATCGAGGGAGAGGAACTATGAGCAGTTCTTC. This sequence encodes CASRSRERNYEQFF.

The J gene is TRBJ2-3, the V gene TRBV7-3; 9 positions agree with TRBD2. The germline gives CDR1 SGHTA, CDR2 FQGTGA. There are 16 residues in the CDR3. The V segment lost 5 bases and the J segment 6 bases; nucleotides outside the gene matches: 12. Written as DNA, the CDR3 is TGTGCCAGCAGCCCAGGACGGGCTAGCGGGACGGATACGCAGTATTTT. This encodes CASSPGRASGTDTQYF.

The rearrangement uses TRBV10-3 and TRBJ2-7; a weak D match, TRBD1 (5 bases). Germline V CDR1 and CDR2: ENHRY, SYGVKD. The CDR3 spans 21 residues. Trimming shortened V by 5 bases and J by 4 bases, and 36 bases separated the two germline ends. The CDR3, as DNA: TGTGCCATCAGTTCCGAAACAACACAGGTGGAGAAAGGTTCCGTAAGGTACGAGCAGTACTTC. Residues: CAISSETTQVEKGSVRYEQYF.

This chain uses TRBV11-2 with TRBJ2-5, with D perhaps TRBD2 (7 bases). The CDR3 runs 16 residues. Germline V CDR1 and CDR2: SGHAT, FQNNGV. Trimming pared 5 bases from V and 5 bases from J, leaving 21 bases between. CDR3 in amino acids: CASSPTWEGGRETQYF. The DNA for the CDR3 is TGTGCCAGCAGCCCTACCTGGGAGGGGGGAAGGGAGACCCAGTACTTC.

The chain has TRBV30 and TRBJ1-1; no firm D call. V lost 3 bases to trimming and J lost 3 bases, with 20 bases between them. Germline V gene sequence: CDR1 GTSNPN, CDR2 SVGIG (reference sequence). The length of the CDR3 is 16 residues. This chain's CDR3 is CAWRGNLDPGDTEAFF. DNA for the CDR3: TGTGCCTGGAGAGGCAATTTGGACCCCGGGGACACTGAAGCTTTCTTT.